These 32 T cell receptor beta chains originate from one sample sequenced in a study of response to subunit inactivated influenza vaccine. Using its own MiXCR run on the RT-PCR reads, TCRdb lists one record per CDR3 protein. The sample shows more than 700,000 distinct CDR3 sequences, 21% of them seen only once. The source was PBMCs from blood, collected roughly 5 days after vaccination. All receptors come from a middle-aged man who received an inactivated influenza vaccine.

The CDR3: CASSGLKEQFF. CDR3 DNA sequence: TGCGCCAGCAGCGGGCTGAAAGAGCAGTTCTTC. J is TRBJ2-1 and V is TRBV5-1; D gene uncertain. Trimming cost V 4 bases and J 10 bases, with 9 bases left between them. Germline CDR1 reads SGHRS; CDR2 reads YFSETQ. This CDR3 spans 11 amino acids.

The chain has TRBV4-3 and TRBJ2-7; the D gene is possibly TRBD2 (5 bases). The CDR3 consists of 18 residues. Trimming stripped 1 base from V and 2 bases from J, with 21 bases between. Germline V lookup: CDR1 LGHNA, CDR2 YSLEER. DNA for the CDR3: TGCGCCAGCAGCCAAGCCTTCGATCGAGCGGAAAGAACCTACGAGCAGTACTTC. It yields the protein CASSQAFDRAERTYEQYF.

The genes are TRBV24-1 and TRBJ2-3; D ambiguous. This CDR3 is 14 amino acids long. Germline V gene sequence: CDR1 KGHDR, CDR2 SFDVKD. Trimming removed 7 bases at V and 4 bases at J, with 14 bases between. The CDR3 coding sequence is TGTGCCACCAGCCCGCCCAGACGGGCAGATACGCAGTATTTT. The encoded protein is CATSPPRRADTQYF.

In this sample, this clonotype turned up a few times. The rearrangement uses TRBV5-1 and TRBJ2-5, with 8 nucleotides matching TRBD1. After removal of 4 bases from V and 5 bases from J, the junction contained 10 bases not matched to a gene. The germline CDR1 and CDR2 sequences are SGHRS and YFSETQ. The CDR3 is made up of 15 amino acids. As DNA, the CDR3 is TGCGCCAGCAGCGCAAGGACAGGGACGGCTGAGACCCAGTACTTC. Translation gives CASSARTGTAETQYF.

V is TRBV20-1 and J is TRBJ2-5, with TRBD1 matching over 8 bases. Per germline, CDR1 DFQATT and CDR2 SNEGSKA (reference sequence). The CDR3 has 15 residues. The ends lost 3 bases at V and 2 bases at J; junction bases unmatched: 8. The CDR3 reads CSASTSGTGQETQYF. The CDR3 DNA reads as TGCAGTGCTAGTACTTCTGGGACAGGACAAGAGACCCAGTACTTC.

This clonotype showed up many times. The rearrangement uses TRBV12-3 or TRBV12-4 and TRBJ2-1; D is undetermined. The CDR3 extends over 15 amino acids. Trimming pared 0 bases from V and 5 bases from J, leaving 11 bases between. CDR3 region: CASSLAFKINNEQFF. CDR3 in DNA: TGTGCCAGCAGTTTAGCGTTCAAGATAAACAATGAGCAGTTCTTC.

This chain links TRBV20-1 with TRBJ2-5; a possible D gene is TRBD1 (5 bases). Germline lookup yields CDR1 DFQATT and CDR2 SNEGSKA (reference sequence). V was shortened by 2 bases and J by 4 bases, with 14 bases between the two germline ends. This CDR3 comprises 14 residues. CDR3 loop: CSARPGHLRETQYF. The CDR3 DNA reads as TGCAGTGCTAGACCCGGACATCTGCGAGAGACCCAGTACTTC.

The rearrangement joins TRBV5-1 to TRBJ2-7, with D maybe TRBD2 (5 bases). Trimming pared 0 bases from V and 4 bases from J, leaving 14 bases between. The germline gives CDR1 SGHRS, CDR2 YFSETQ. This CDR3 comprises 15 residues. In nucleotides, the CDR3 is TGCGCCAGCAGCTTGGAGGGTACTAGAGGATACGAGCAGTACTTC. This sequence encodes CASSLEGTRGYEQYF.

This chain joins TRBV4-2 and TRBJ1-3, with a possible D match to TRBD1 (5 bases). Germline V gene lookup returns CDR1 LGHNA and CDR2 YNFKEQ. Trimming pared 0 bases from V and 2 bases from J, leaving 20 bases between. The CDR3 consists of 19 residues. CDR3 protein: CASSQDRWGIGLAGNTIYF. The CDR3 bases are TGTGCCAGCAGCCAAGATAGGTGGGGGATTGGGCTGGCTGGAAACACCATATATTTT.

This clonotype occurred a few times. The chain employs TRBV12-3 or TRBV12-4 and TRBJ2-1; D gene uncertain. V dropped 4 bases and J dropped 9 bases, with 7 bases sitting between them. This CDR3 has 11 residues. The CDR3 region has the DNA TGTGCCAGCAGTTATAGCAGTGAGCAGTTCTTC. Its translation: CASSYSSEQFF.

This chain joins TRBV5-4 and TRBJ2-5; D not certain. CDR3 length: 14 amino acids. Deletions cut 1 base from V and 3 bases from J, with 10 bases between. Germline CDR1 SGHNT, CDR2 YYREEE (reference sequence). The CDR3, as DNA: TGTGCCAGCAGCTTGTTGTCCCGGAAAGAGACCCAGTACTTC. Residues: CASSLLSRKETQYF.

This clonotype was observed a handful of times. This chain joins TRBV7-9 and TRBJ1-1; TRBD1 agrees at 9 bases. The J segment lost 3 bases and the V segment lost 3 bases, leaving 5 bases of the junction unmatched. This CDR3 has 15 amino acids. Germline CDR1 reads SEHNR; CDR2 reads FQNEAQ (reference sequence). The CDR3 here is CASSFLTGGDTEAFF. The CDR3 DNA sequence: TGTGCCAGCAGCTTCTTAACAGGGGGCGACACTGAAGCTTTCTTT.

The rearrangement links TRBV20-1 to TRBJ2-3; perhaps TRBD2 as D (7 bases). Trimming stripped 5 bases from V and 4 bases from J, with 25 bases between. Germline V gene data show CDR1 as DFQATT and CDR2 as SNEGSKA (reference sequence). The length of the CDR3 is 17 residues. CDR3 sequence: CSAEGGGVGGAPDTQYF. The CDR3 DNA reads TGCAGTGCTGAAGGAGGGGGGGTGGGGGGCGCCCCAGATACGCAGTATTTT.

The chain couples TRBV4-1 to TRBJ1-1; D uncertain. V was trimmed by 2 bases and J by 6 bases, leaving 10 bases between them. The CDR3 consists of 13 residues. Germline CDR1 is MGHRA and CDR2 is YSYEKL. The DNA of the CDR3 is TGCGCCAGCAGCCAACCTCCCGGGGCTGAAGCTTTCTTT. The encoded protein is CASSQPPGAEAFF.

The chain has TRBV20-1 and TRBJ2-7; 8 nucleotides match TRBD2. The junction had 12 bases not matched to a gene; V was cut back by 4 bases and J by 7 bases. The germline CDR1 and CDR2 sequences are DFQATT and SNEGSKA (reference sequence). The CDR3 is 14 amino acids. The CDR3 region has the DNA TGCAGTGCTATGGGGGAGCGGGGGCCTACGGAGCAGTACTTC. Translated: CSAMGERGPTEQYF.

The chain employs TRBV7-2 and TRBJ2-7; TRBD1 matches 7 bases. This CDR3 spans 13 amino acids. Per the germline V gene, CDR1 is SGHTA and CDR2 is FQGNSA. The V gene end was trimmed by 6 bases and the J gene end by 6 bases; junction bases not matched to a gene: 8. CDR3 amino acids: CASSPGQRIEQYF. The CDR3 DNA reads as TGTGCCAGCAGTCCGGGACAGAGAATCGAGCAGTACTTC.

The chain joins TRBV20-1 to TRBJ1-5; tentative D call: TRBD1 (5 bases). This CDR3 has 14 amino acids. Trimming removed 2 bases from V and 3 bases from J, with 11 bases in between. Germline V lookup: CDR1 DFQATT, CDR2 SNEGSKA (reference sequence). The CDR3 region has the DNA TGCAGTGCTAGAAGGGACCCCTCCAATCAGCCCCAGCATTTT. It codes for CSARRDPSNQPQHF.

V gene TRBV9 combines with J gene TRBJ2-7; 9 bases agree with TRBD1. Germline values: CDR1 SGDLS, CDR2 YYNGEE. The V gene end was trimmed by 2 bases and the J gene end by 3 bases; junction bases not matched to a gene: 9. The CDR3 has 16 amino acids. CDR3 amino acids: CASSVGAGTGNYEQYF. In nucleotides, the CDR3 is TGTGCCAGCAGCGTTGGGGCGGGGACAGGGAACTACGAGCAGTACTTC.

The CDR3: CASSRDASGGETQYF. In DNA form, the CDR3 reads TGTGCCAGCAGCCGTGATGCTAGCGGAGGAGAGACCCAGTACTTC. The chain recombines TRBV7-2 with TRBJ2-5; 7 bases line up with TRBD2. CDR1 SGHTA and CDR2 FQGNSA come from the germline V gene. CDR3 length: 15 amino acids. Trimming took 5 bases from V and 4 from J; bases not matched to a gene: 10.

This clonotype was counted a few times. The chain couples TRBV24-1 to TRBJ2-1; 9 bases are shared with TRBD2. Germline values: CDR1 KGHDR, CDR2 SFDVKD. The CDR3 runs 19 residues. Trimming removed 4 bases from V and 0 bases from J; junction bases left unmatched: 12. The CDR3 sequence: CATSDASTLAGGSYNEQFF. The CDR3 nucleotides are TGTGCCACCAGTGACGCCTCAACACTAGCGGGCGGCTCCTACAATGAGCAGTTCTTC.

This clonotype was observed a few times. This chain uses TRBV7-2 with TRBJ2-3; D is perhaps TRBD1 (8 bases). With 6 bases removed from V and 4 bases from J, the gap between germline ends came to 17 bases. The germline gives CDR1 SGHTA, CDR2 FQGNSA. This CDR3 is built from 15 residues. The CDR3 DNA follows: TGTGCCAGCAGTGAACAGGGGGGGGTCTCAGATACGCAGTATTTT. Its translation: CASSEQGGVSDTQYF. Looking up the rest from reference TRBV7-2 and TRBJ2-3 gives the full variable domain: GAGVSQSPSNKVTEKGKDVELRCDPISGHTALYWYRQSLGQGLEFLIYFQGNSAPDKSGLPSDRFSAERTGGSVSTLTIQRTQQEDSAVYLCASSEQGGVSDTQYFGPGTRLTVL.

Only a few counts were recorded for this clonotype. The V gene is TRBV12-3 or TRBV12-4, the J gene TRBJ2-5; a weak D match, TRBD1 (6 bases). The CDR3 sequence is 16 residues long. V was shortened by 2 bases and J by 5 bases, with 18 bases between the two germline ends. CDR3 loop: CASSLMSNRVWETQYF. The CDR3 DNA sequence: TGTGCCAGCAGTTTAATGTCAAACAGGGTGTGGGAGACCCAGTACTTC.

This clonotype has ten or more counts. V usage is TRBV6-1 and J usage is TRBJ1-2; D is possibly TRBD1 (5 bases). There are 15 residues in the CDR3. Germline CDR1 is MNHNS and CDR2 is SASEGT. V lost 8 bases and J 5 bases, leaving 21 bases between the germline ends. Here the CDR3 reads CASSPAQGGGYGYTF. In nucleotides, the CDR3 is TGTGCCAGCTCCCCCGCCCAGGGCGGTGGATATGGCTACACCTTC.

V gene TRBV7-2 combines with J gene TRBJ2-2; D is unresolved. CDR1 is SGHTA, CDR2 FQGNSA, per germline. The ends were cut back, 1 base at V and 8 bases at J, with 8 bases in the middle. The CDR3 covers 13 residues. The CDR3 spells CASSLVSVGELFF. The CDR3 nucleotides are TGTGCCAGCAGCTTAGTCTCTGTGGGGGAGCTGTTTTTT.

This clonotype was observed a few times. The chain has TRBV19 and TRBJ2-1; TRBD2 matches at 15 bases. CDR3 size: 15 residues. Trimming at V came to 6 bases and at J to 9 bases, leaving 6 bases not matched to a gene. Germline loops: CDR1 LNHDA, CDR2 SQIVND (reference sequence). CDR3 DNA: TGTGCCAGTAGACCCGGACTAGCGGGAGGGGGTGAGCAGTTCTTC. Protein product: CASRPGLAGGGEQFF.

In its sample, this clonotype was seen a few times. The V gene is TRBV10-3, the J gene TRBJ2-2; D is unresolved. The CDR3 is 15 residues long. Germline CDR1 and CDR2: ENHRY and SYGVKD. Trimming took 5 bases from V and 3 from J, leaving 13 bases between them. The CDR3 protein is CAISPAQTYTGELFF. The CDR3 coding sequence is TGTGCCATCAGTCCTGCCCAGACTTACACCGGGGAGCTGTTTTTT.

This clonotype occurred a few times. The chain recombines TRBV11-3 with TRBJ2-1; tentatively, D is TRBD2 (7 bases). CDR1 and CDR2 (germline): SGHNT, YENEEA. This CDR3 region has 14 residues. V was pared by 3 bases and J by 8 bases, with 14 bases between. CDR3 protein: CASSFRTAGYEQFF. Written as DNA, the CDR3 is TGTGCCAGCAGCTTTAGGACAGCGGGGTATGAGCAGTTCTTC.

In this sample, this clonotype turned up a few times. V gene TRBV6-1 combines with J gene TRBJ1-1, with TRBD1 identical over 7 bases. V was pared by 7 bases and J by 6 bases, with 8 bases of the junction left unmatched. The CDR3 covers 13 residues. Germline CDR1 is MNHNS and CDR2 is SASEGT. The CDR3 sequence is CASNRDRAAEAFF. As DNA, the CDR3 is TGTGCCAGCAACCGTGACAGGGCCGCTGAAGCTTTCTTT.

This clonotype was observed a handful of times. The rearrangement joins TRBV9 to TRBJ2-1; 8 nucleotides match TRBD2. J lost 0 bases, V lost 2 bases, and 4 bases had no gene match. The CDR3 runs 16 residues. Per germline, CDR1 SGDLS and CDR2 YYNGEE. The CDR3 coding sequence is TGTGCCAGCAGCGTTGGGCTAGCGGGCTCCTACAATGAGCAGTTCTTC. It translates to CASSVGLAGSYNEQFF.

The chain has TRBV29-1 and TRBJ1-2; weak D call: TRBD1 (5 bases). In germline, CDR1 is SQVTM, CDR2 ANQGSEA. The ends were cut back, 3 bases at V and 8 bases at J, with 13 bases in the middle. This CDR3 has 12 residues. The CDR3 spells CSVERWGRGYTF. The DNA of the CDR3 is TGCAGCGTTGAGCGATGGGGCCGGGGCTACACCTTC.

DNA of the CDR3: TGTGCCAGTACCCCAGGGGCAATCTATGGCTACACCTTC. It yields the protein CASTPGAIYGYTF. V usage is TRBV19 and J usage is TRBJ1-2, with a weak D call TRBD1 (6 bases). CDR1 and CDR2 from the germline V gene are LNHDA and SQIVND (reference sequence). This CDR3 has 13 residues. The V gene lost 7 bases and the J gene lost 4 bases, with 13 bases spanning the gap.

The chain couples TRBV11-2 to TRBJ2-7; 10 positions agree with TRBD2. Trimming removed 0 bases from V and 3 bases from J; junction bases left unmatched: 11. CDR1 SGHAT and CDR2 FQNNGV come from the germline V gene. The CDR3 runs 18 residues. In DNA form, the CDR3 reads TGTGCCAGCAGCTTAGAGAAGGCTAGCGGGAGACCAAACTACGAGCAGTACTTC. This sequence encodes CASSLEKASGRPNYEQYF.